Below are 14 T cell receptor beta chains sequenced from a single sample in a study of T cells in Graves' hyperthyroidism and ophthalmopathy. The CDR3 regions of TCR beta were amplified from RNA transcripts. The HTBI primer set drove a first-round RT-PCR of the TCR CDR3. TCRdb re-called the multiplex PCR reads with MiXCR, one entry per CDR3 protein. The table includes about 480,000 distinct CDR3 sequences, 13% to 15% detected once. The sequenced sample consisted of blood. All receptors come from a woman aged 18 to 35 with Graves' hyperthyroidism.

The chain joins TRBV10-3 to TRBJ2-7; 10 positions match TRBD1. Per the germline V gene, CDR1 is ENHRY and CDR2 is SYGVKD. The CDR3 has 14 amino acids. The J segment lost 3 bases and the V segment lost 6 bases, leaving 5 bases of the junction unmatched. CDR3 bases: TGTGCCATCAGGAGACAGGGGGCGAACTACGAGCAGTACTTC. Amino acids: CAIRRQGANYEQYF.

This clonotype came up many times. The gene calls are TRBV12-3 or TRBV12-4 and TRBJ2-5; the D gene is possibly TRBD2 (5 bases). Trimming left V 3 bases short and J 0 bases short, with 8 bases between. This CDR3 contains 14 residues. Here the CDR3 DNA reads TGTGCCAGCAGTTTTTCCGGGAACCAAGAGACCCAGTACTTC. Residues: CASSFSGNQETQYF.

This clonotype has a count of ten or more. The V call is TRBV5-4, the J call TRBJ1-2, with TRBD1 identical over 9 bases. The CDR3 loop spans 15 amino acids. The J segment lost 7 bases and the V segment lost 4 bases, leaving 11 bases of the junction unmatched. The germline V gene has CDR1 SGHNT and CDR2 YYREEE (reference sequence). CDR3 DNA: TGTGCCAGCAGCCCTCCCCAAGGGACAGGGTTTGGCTACACCTTC. Translating it yields CASSPPQGTGFGYTF.

This clonotype was recorded many times. The chain recombines TRBV20-1 with TRBJ2-1; TRBD2 matches at 9 bases. The germline V gene has CDR1 DFQATT and CDR2 SNEGSKA (reference sequence). J was trimmed by 9 bases and V by 5 bases; bases with no gene match: 14. This CDR3 is 15 amino acids long. CDR3 sequence reads: CSAESGSGSRGEQFF. The DNA for the CDR3 is TGCAGTGCTGAGTCGGGTAGCGGGAGTCGAGGTGAGCAGTTCTTC.

This clonotype was seen many times. The V gene is TRBV11-2, the J gene TRBJ2-1; weak D call: TRBD2 (5 bases). CDR1 SGHAT and CDR2 FQNNGV come from the germline V gene. The ends were cut back, 5 bases at V and 3 bases at J, with 14 bases in the middle. The CDR3 consists of 15 residues. CDR3 bases: TGTGCCAGCAGCCCCCTACTGGGGAGCTACAATGAGCAGTTCTTC. Translated, it gives CASSPLLGSYNEQFF.

The V call is TRBV7-6, the J call TRBJ2-1; 10 nucleotides agree with TRBD2. Germline V gene lookup returns CDR1 SGHVS and CDR2 FNYEAQ. This CDR3 spans 15 amino acids. V shed 2 bases and J 10 bases; nucleotides not matched to a gene: 8. The CDR3 spells CASSLSGRAPGEQFF. As DNA, the CDR3 is TGTGCCAGCAGCTTAAGCGGGAGGGCCCCAGGAGAGCAGTTCTTC. Drawing the rest from reference TRBV7-6 and TRBJ2-1, the complete variable domain is GAGVSQSPRYKVTKRGQDVALRCDPISGHVSLYWYRQALGQGPEFLTYFNYEAQQDKSGLPNDRFSAERPEGSISTLTIQRTEQRDSAMYRCASSLSGRAPGEQFFGPGTRLTVL.

This clonotype was found a few times. This chain links TRBV6-6 with TRBJ2-1; possibly TRBD2 for D (5 bases). V was trimmed by 0 bases and J by 3 bases, leaving 15 bases between them. CDR1 MNHNY and CDR2 SVGAGI come from the germline V gene (reference sequence). The CDR3 spans 17 residues. CDR3 residues: CASSYSKGAALYNEQFF. The CDR3 DNA is TGTGCCAGCAGTTACTCGAAAGGAGCGGCACTCTACAATGAGCAGTTCTTC.

In this sample, this clonotype turned up many times. The J gene is TRBJ2-7, the V gene TRBV7-3; TRBD2 is a possible D gene (6 bases). V was clipped by 2 bases and J by 0 bases, with 8 bases between them. CDR3 size: 14 residues. Germline CDR1 reads SGHTA; CDR2 reads FQGTGA. The CDR3 coding sequence is TGTGCCAGCAGCTTACGCGGGAACTCCTACGAGCAGTACTTC. Translation gives CASSLRGNSYEQYF.

The genes are TRBV18 and TRBJ2-1; TRBD2 aligns across 9 bases. This CDR3 contains 12 residues. The germline gives CDR1 KGHSH, CDR2 LQKENI. Trimming cost V 5 bases and J 15 bases; bases outside gene matches: 8. The CDR3 loop is CASSRTSEGGFF. In DNA, the CDR3 is TGTGCCAGCTCAAGGACTAGCGAGGGCGGGTTCTTC. The whole variable domain, filled in from reference TRBV18 and TRBJ2-1, reads NAGVMQNPRHLVRRRGQEARLRCSPMKGHSHVYWYRQLPEEGLKFMVYLQKENIIDESGMPKERFSAEFPKEGPSILRIQQVVRGDSAAYFCASSRTSEGGFFGPGTRLTVL.

This clonotype was found many times. The chain couples TRBV11-1 to TRBJ1-1, with D hard to call. The germline V gene encodes CDR1 SGHAT and CDR2 FQDESV (reference sequence). The germline V and J ends were trimmed by 0 bases and 0 bases, with 8 bases remaining between them. This CDR3 has 15 amino acids. The CDR3 DNA follows: TGTGCCAGCAGCTTAGCGAAGGTAATGAACACTGAAGCTTTCTTT. Protein sequence: CASSLAKVMNTEAFF.

In its sample, this clonotype was seen many times. The gene calls are TRBV11-3 and TRBJ1-1; D might be TRBD1 (5 bases). Germline values: CDR1 SGHNT, CDR2 YENEEA. The V end lost 4 bases, the J end lost 5 bases, and 14 bases lay between the germline ends. The length of the CDR3 is 14 residues. CDR3 coding DNA: TGTGCCAGCAGCTACGGGGGGTCGGGTACTGAAGCTTTCTTT. Translated, it gives CASSYGGSGTEAFF.

This rearrangement joins TRBV5-1 to TRBJ2-1; 12 nucleotides line up with TRBD2. Germline CDR1 reads SGHRS; CDR2 reads YFSETQ. Trimming took 2 bases from V and 5 from J; bases not matched to a gene: 11. The CDR3 is made up of 18 amino acids. As DNA, the CDR3 is TGCGCCAGCAGCTTATTCCGACTAGCGGGAGTGCGCCACAATGAGCAGTTCTTC. It is translated as CASSLFRLAGVRHNEQFF.

This clonotype was recorded at least ten times. V is TRBV18 and J is TRBJ2-3; D perhaps matches TRBD2 (6 bases). This CDR3 is 14 amino acids long. Germline lookup yields CDR1 KGHSH and CDR2 LQKENI. Trimming stripped 10 bases from V and 2 bases from J, with 16 bases between. The CDR3 protein is CATGPSENTDTQYF. As DNA, the CDR3 is TGTGCCACAGGGCCTAGCGAGAACACAGATACGCAGTATTTT.

The sample holds many counts of this clonotype. J is TRBJ2-1 and V is TRBV12-5; 8 nucleotides match TRBD2. The CDR3 has 16 amino acids. J lost 6 bases, V lost 2 bases, and 9 bases had no gene match. Germline values: CDR1 LGHNT, CDR2 FRNRAP. CDR3 region: CASGLSLGAGGNEQFF. The DNA for the CDR3 is TGTGCTAGTGGTTTGTCCTTAGGTGCGGGAGGCAATGAGCAGTTCTTC.